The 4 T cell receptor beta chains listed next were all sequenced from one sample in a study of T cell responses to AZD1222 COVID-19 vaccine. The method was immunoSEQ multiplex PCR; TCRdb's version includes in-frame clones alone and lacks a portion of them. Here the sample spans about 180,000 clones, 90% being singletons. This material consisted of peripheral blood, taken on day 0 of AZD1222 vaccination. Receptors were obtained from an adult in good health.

CDR3 loop: CASSLGGSSYEQYF. For the CDR3, the DNA is TGTGCCAGCAGCTTAGGAGGTAGCTCCTACGAGCAGTACTTC. The gene calls are TRBV11-3 and TRBJ2-7; D unresolved. Between the trimmed V and J ends, which lost 1 base and 0 bases, there was a span of 7 bases. CDR3 size: 14 residues. The V gene's germline CDR1 is SGHNT and CDR2 YENEEA.

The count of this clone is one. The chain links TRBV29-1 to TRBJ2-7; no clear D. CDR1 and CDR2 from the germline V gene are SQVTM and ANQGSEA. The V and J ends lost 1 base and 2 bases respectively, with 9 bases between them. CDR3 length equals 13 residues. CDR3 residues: CSVEVSGPYEQYF. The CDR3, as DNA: TGCAGCGTTGAAGTTTCCGGCCCCTACGAGCAGTACTTC.

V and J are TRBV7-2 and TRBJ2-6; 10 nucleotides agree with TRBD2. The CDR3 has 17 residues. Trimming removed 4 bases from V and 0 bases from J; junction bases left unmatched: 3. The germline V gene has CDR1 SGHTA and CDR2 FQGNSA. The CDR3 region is CASSWTSGSSGANVLTF. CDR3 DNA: TGTGCCAGCAGCTGGACTAGCGGAAGCTCTGGGGCCAACGTCCTGACTTTC.

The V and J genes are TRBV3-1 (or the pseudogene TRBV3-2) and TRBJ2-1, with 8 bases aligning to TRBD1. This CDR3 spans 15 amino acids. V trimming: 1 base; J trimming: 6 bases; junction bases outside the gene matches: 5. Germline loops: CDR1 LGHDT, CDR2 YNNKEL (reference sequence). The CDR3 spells CASSQVAGGFNEQFF. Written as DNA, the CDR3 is TGTGCCAGCAGCCAAGTCGCAGGGGGCTTCAATGAGCAGTTCTTC.